This T cell receptor beta chain was recovered during a study of identical twins. CDR3 size: 15 residues. CDR1 is MNHEY, CDR2 SVGAGI, per germline. Trimming cost V 3 bases and J 0 bases, with 12 bases left between them. Template switching added a universal primer binding site, and final cDNA carried unique molecular identifiers. Using its own MiXCR run on the 5' RACE reads, TCRdb lists one record per CDR3 protein. The sample yields some 690,000 distinct CDR3 sequences, about 20% seen once. The table lists this clonotype with a few counts. These data also formed part of another study, on T cells expressing NK-cell markers.

J is TRBJ2-7 and V is TRBV6-5; D might be TRBD1 or TRBD2, each matching 5 bases. The sequencing input was PBMCs. The receptor was isolated from a woman aged 18-35 years in good health. The DNA for the CDR3 is TGTGCCAGCAGTTATGGGACGGTGAGCTCCTACGAGCAGTACTTC. Its protein is CASSYGTVSSYEQYF.